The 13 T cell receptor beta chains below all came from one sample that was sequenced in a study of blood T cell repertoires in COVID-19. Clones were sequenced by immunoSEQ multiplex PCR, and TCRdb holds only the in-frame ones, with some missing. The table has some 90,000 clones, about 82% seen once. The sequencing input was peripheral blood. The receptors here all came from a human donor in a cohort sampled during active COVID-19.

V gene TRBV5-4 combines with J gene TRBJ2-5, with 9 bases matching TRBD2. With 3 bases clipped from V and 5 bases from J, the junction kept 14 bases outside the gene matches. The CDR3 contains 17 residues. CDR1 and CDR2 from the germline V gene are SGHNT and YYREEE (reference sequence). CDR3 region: CASSSPLAAGGPETQYF. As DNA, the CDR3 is TGTGCCAGCAGCTCCCCCTTAGCGGCGGGGGGGCCGGAGACCCAGTACTTC.

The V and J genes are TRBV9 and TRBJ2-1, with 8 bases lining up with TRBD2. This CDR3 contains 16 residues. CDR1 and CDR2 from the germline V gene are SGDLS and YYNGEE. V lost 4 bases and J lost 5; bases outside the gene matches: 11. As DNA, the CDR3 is TGTGCCAGCAGCACAGGAGTCGGGGGGGCCGACAATGAGCAGTTCTTC. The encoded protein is CASSTGVGGADNEQFF.

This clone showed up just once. The CDR3 is CAISAVGGVMGADTQYF. DNA of the CDR3: TGTGCCATCAGTGCCGTAGGGGGGGTGATGGGGGCAGATACGCAGTATTTT. V gene TRBV10-3 combines with J gene TRBJ2-3, with a tentative D call TRBD2 (7 bases). The germline CDR1 and CDR2 sequences are ENHRY and SYGVKD. V lost 4 bases, J lost 4 bases, and 21 bases lay in between. There are 17 residues in the CDR3.

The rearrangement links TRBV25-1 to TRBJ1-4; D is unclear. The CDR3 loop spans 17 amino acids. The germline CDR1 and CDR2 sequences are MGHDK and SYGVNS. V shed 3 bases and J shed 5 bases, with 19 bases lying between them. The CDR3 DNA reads TGTGCCAGCAGTGATATACCTAGAGCAGAACCGAATGAAAAACTGTTTTTT. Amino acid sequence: CASSDIPRAEPNEKLFF.

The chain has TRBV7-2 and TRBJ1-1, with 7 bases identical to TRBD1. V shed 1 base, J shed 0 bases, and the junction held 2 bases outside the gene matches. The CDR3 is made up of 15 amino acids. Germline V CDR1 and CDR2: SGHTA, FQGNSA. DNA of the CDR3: TGTGCCAGCAGCTTAGAGGACAGGTTGAACACTGAAGCTTTCTTT. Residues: CASSLEDRLNTEAFF.

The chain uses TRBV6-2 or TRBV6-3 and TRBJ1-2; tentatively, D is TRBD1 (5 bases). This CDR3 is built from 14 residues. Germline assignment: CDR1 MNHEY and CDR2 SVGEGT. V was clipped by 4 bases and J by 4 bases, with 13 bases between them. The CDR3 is CASSSARGGYGYTF. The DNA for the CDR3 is TGTGCCAGCAGTTCCGCGCGGGGGGGCTATGGCTACACCTTC.

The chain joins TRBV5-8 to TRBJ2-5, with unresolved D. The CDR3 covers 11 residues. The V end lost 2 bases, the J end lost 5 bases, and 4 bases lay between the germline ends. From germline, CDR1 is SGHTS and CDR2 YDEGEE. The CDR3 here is CASSFYETQYF. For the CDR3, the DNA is TGTGCCAGCAGCTTCTATGAGACCCAGTACTTC.

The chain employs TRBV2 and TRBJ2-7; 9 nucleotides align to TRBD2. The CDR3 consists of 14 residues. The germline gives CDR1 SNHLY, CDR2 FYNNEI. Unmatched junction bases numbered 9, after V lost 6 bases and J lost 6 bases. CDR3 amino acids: CASRAGTSTAEQYF. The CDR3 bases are TGTGCCAGCAGAGCCGGGACTAGCACAGCCGAGCAGTACTTC.

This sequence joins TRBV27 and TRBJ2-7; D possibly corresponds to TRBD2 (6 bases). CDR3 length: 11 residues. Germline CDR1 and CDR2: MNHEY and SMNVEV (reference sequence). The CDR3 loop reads CVSGYSYEQYF. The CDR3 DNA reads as TGTGTTAGCGGCTACTCCTACGAGCAGTACTTC.

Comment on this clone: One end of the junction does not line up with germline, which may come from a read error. The CDR3 spells CASSVGGQGAKPHF. The CDR3 DNA sequence: TGTGCCAGCAGCGTAGGGGGACAGGGCGCAAAACCGCACTTC. The chain links TRBV9 to TRBJ2-7; 9 bases are a match to TRBD1. The CDR3 is made up of 14 amino acids. Germline CDR1 and CDR2: SGDLS and YYNGEE. Full variable domain (outside the CDR3, taken from reference TRBV9 and TRBJ2-7): DSGVTQTPKHLITATGQRVTLRCSPRSGDLSVYWYQQSLDQGLQFLIQYYNGEERAKGNILERFSAQQFPDLHSELNLSSLELGDSALYFCASSVGGQGAKPHFGPGTRLTVT.

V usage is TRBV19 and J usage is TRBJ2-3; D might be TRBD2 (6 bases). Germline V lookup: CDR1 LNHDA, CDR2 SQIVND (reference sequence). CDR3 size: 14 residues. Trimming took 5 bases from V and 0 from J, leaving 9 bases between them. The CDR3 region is CASSSGTSTDTQYF. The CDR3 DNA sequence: TGTGCCAGTAGTTCCGGGACTAGCACAGATACGCAGTATTTT.

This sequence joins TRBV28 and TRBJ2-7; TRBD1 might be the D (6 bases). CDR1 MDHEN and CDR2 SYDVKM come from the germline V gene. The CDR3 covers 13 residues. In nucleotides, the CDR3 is TGTGCGAGCCAGGGGATCATCACCTACGAGCAGTACTTC. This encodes CASQGIITYEQYF.

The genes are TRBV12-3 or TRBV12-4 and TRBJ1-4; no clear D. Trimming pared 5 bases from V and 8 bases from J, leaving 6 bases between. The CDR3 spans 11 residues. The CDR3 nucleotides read TGTGCCAGCAGTGGGCTGGAAAAACTGTTTTTT. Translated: CASSGLEKLFF.